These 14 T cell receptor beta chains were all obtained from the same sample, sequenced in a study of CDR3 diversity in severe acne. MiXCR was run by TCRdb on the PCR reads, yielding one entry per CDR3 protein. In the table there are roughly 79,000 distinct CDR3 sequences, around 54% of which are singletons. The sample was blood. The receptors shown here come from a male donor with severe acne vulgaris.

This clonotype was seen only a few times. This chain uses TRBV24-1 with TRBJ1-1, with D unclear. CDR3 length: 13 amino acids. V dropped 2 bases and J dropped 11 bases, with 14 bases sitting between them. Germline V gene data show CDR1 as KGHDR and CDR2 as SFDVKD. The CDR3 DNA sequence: TGTGCCACCAGTGATTCCCAGGAGCCGGGGGCTTTCTTT. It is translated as CATSDSQEPGAFF.

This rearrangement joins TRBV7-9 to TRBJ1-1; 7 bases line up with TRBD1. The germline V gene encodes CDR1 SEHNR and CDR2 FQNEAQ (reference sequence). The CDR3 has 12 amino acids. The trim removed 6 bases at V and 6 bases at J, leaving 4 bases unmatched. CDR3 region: CASREGQAEAFF. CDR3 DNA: TGTGCCAGCAGGGAAGGACAGGCTGAAGCTTTCTTT.

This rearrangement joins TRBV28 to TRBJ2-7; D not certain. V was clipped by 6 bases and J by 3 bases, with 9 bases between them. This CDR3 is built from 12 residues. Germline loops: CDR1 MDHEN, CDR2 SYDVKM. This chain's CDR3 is CASRSDLYEQYF. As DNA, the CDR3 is TGTGCCAGCAGATCGGACCTCTACGAGCAGTACTTC.

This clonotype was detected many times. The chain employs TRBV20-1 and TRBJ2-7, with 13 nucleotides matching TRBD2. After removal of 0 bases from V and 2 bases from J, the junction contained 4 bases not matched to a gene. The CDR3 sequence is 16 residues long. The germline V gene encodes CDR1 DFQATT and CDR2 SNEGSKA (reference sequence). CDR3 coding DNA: TGCAGTGCTAGAGAGGTAGGGACTAGCGGGGCCTACGAGCAGTACGTC. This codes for CSAREVGTSGAYEQYV.

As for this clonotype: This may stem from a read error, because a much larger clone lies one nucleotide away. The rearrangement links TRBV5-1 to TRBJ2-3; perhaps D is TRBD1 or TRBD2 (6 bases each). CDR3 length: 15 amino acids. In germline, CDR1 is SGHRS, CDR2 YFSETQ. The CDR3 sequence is CASSLSSSGADAQYF. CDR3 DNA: TGCGCCAGCAGCTTGTCTTCGTCGGGGGCAGATGCGCAGTATTTT. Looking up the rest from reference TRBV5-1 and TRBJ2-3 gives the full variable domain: KAGVTQTPRYLIKTRGQQVTLSCSPISGHRSVSWYQQTPGQGLQFLFEYFSETQRNKGNFPGRFSGRQFSNSRSEMNVSTLELGDSALYLCASSLSSSGADAQYFGPGTRLTVL.

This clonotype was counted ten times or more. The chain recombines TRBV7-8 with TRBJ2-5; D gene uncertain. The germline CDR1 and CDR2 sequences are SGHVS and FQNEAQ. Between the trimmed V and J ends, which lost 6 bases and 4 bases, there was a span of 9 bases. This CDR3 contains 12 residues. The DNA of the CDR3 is TGTGCCAGCAGTGACTTGTTAGAGACCCAGTACTTC. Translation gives CASSDLLETQYF. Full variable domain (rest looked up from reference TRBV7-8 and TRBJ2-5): GAGVSQSPRYKVAKRGQDVALRCDPISGHVSLFWYQQALGQGPEFLTYFQNEAQLDKSGLPSDRFFAERPEGSVSTLKIQRTQQEDSAVYLCASSDLLETQYFGPGTRLLVL.

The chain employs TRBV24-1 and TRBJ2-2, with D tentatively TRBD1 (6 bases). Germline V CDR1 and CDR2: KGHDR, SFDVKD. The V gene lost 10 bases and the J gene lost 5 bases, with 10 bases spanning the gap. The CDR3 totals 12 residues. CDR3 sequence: CATGQRTGELFF. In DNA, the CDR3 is TGTGCCACAGGACAGAGAACCGGGGAGCTGTTTTTT.

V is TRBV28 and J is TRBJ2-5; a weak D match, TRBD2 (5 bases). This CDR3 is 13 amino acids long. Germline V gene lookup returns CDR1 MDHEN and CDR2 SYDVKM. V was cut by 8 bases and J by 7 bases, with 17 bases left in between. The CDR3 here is CASLDLAGGTQYF. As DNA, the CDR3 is TGTGCCAGCCTCGACTTGGCAGGAGGGACCCAGTACTTC. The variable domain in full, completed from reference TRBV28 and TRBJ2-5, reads DVKVTQSSRYLVKRTGEKVFLECVQDMDHENMFWYRQDPGLGLRLIYFSYDVKMKEKGDIPEGYSVSREKKERFSLILESASTNQTSMYLCASLDLAGGTQYFGPGTRLLVL.

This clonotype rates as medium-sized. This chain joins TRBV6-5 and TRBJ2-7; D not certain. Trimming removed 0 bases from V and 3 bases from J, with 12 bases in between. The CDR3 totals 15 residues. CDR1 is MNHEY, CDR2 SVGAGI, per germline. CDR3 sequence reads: CASSYSSARNYEQYF. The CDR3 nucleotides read TGTGCCAGCAGTTACTCGAGTGCGCGAAACTACGAGCAGTACTTC.

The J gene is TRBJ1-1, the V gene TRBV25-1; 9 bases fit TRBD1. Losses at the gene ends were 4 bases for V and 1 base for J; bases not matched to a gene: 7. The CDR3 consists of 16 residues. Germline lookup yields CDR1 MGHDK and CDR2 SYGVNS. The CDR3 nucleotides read TGTGCCAGCAGTGGTAATTCGGGACAGGGGAACACTGAAGCTTTCTTT. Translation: CASSGNSGQGNTEAFF. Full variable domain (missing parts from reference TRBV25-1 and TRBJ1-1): EADIYQTPRYLVIGTGKKITLECSQTMGHDKMYWYQQDPGMELHLIHYSYGVNSTEKGDLSSESTVSRIRTEHFPLTLESARPSHTSQYLCASSGNSGQGNTEAFFGQGTRLTVV.

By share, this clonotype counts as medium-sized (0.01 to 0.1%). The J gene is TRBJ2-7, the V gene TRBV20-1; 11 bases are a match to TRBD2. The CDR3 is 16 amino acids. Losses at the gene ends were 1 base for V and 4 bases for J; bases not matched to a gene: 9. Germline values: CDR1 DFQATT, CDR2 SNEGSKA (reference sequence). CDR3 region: CSARAYSGRARYEQYF. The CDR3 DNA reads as TGCAGTGCTAGAGCTTATAGCGGGAGGGCCCGGTACGAGCAGTACTTC.

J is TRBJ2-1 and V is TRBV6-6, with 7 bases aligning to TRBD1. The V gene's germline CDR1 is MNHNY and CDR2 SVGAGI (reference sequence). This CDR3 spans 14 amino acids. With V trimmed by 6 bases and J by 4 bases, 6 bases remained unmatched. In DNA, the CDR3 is TGTGCCAGCAGACCCGGGACAGTATACAATGAGCAGTTCTTC. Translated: CASRPGTVYNEQFF.

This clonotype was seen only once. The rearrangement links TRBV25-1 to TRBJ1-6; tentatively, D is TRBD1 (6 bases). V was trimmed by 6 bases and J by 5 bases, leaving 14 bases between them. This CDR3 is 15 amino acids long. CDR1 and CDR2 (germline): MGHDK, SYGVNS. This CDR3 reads CASSFGQGNNSPLHF. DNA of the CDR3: TGTGCCAGCAGCTTTGGCCAGGGGAATAATTCACCCCTCCACTTT.

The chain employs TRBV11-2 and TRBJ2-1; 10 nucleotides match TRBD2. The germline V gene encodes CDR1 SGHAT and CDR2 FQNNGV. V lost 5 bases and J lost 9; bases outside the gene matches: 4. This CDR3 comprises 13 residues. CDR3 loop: CASSARLAGEQFF. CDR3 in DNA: TGTGCCAGCAGCGCTAGACTAGCGGGTGAGCAGTTCTTC. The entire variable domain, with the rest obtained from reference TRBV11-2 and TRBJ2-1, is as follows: EAGVAQSPRYKIIEKRQSVAFWCNPISGHATLYWYQQILGQGPKLLIQFQNNGVVDDSQLPKDRFSAERLKGVDSTLKIQPAKLEDSAVYLCASSARLAGEQFFGPGTRLTVL.